The 9 T cell receptor beta chains presented below share a single source sample, sequenced in a study of cytomegalovirus exposure and HLA in healthy donors (dated 2017 in TCRdb). Receptors were amplified or captured by the immunoSEQ multiplex PCR assay. For the multiplex PCR, a mixture combining 60 forward primers for TCR Vbeta segments and 13 reverse primers for TCR Jbeta segments was used. The immuneACCESS repertoire file appears here via TCRdb, limited to in-frame rearrangements. These files lack a portion of the clones; in checked studies, under half of the deficit traces to unresolved V genes, and the cause of the others is not known. This sample holds 180,000 or so clones; 75% were observed only once. Clones ranked in the top ten supply about 7.7% of the sample. The sequenced material came from PBMCs. These receptors were taken from a middle-aged woman in good health and CMV-seropositive.

V and J are TRBV13 and TRBJ2-3; the match to TRBD2 covers 7 bases. CDR1 PRHDT and CDR2 FYEKMQ come from the germline V gene (reference sequence). CDR3 length: 15 residues. V gave up 5 bases and J gave up 2 bases; unmatched junction bases: 7. The CDR3 loop is CASSQLAMYTDTQYF. The CDR3 bases are TGTGCCAGCAGCCAACTAGCGATGTACACAGATACGCAGTATTTT.

This clone turned up a few times. This sequence joins TRBV6-6 and TRBJ2-7; 7 bases align to TRBD1. Germline trimming cut 6 bases from V and 5 bases from J; bases unmatched to any gene: 13. The CDR3 runs to 15 residues. Germline V gives CDR1 MNHNY, CDR2 SVGAGI (reference sequence). This CDR3 reads CASRRTGTETHEQYF. The DNA for the CDR3 is TGTGCCAGCAGACGAACCGGGACAGAGACCCACGAGCAGTACTTC.

This clone ranks as medium-sized. The CDR3 loop is CASSEEEGGGNTEAFF. The DNA for the CDR3 is TGTGCCAGCAGTGAAGAGGAAGGGGGCGGAAACACTGAAGCTTTCTTT. The chain employs TRBV6-1 and TRBJ1-1; 7 bases are shared with TRBD1. The germline V gene encodes CDR1 MNHNS and CDR2 SASEGT. The CDR3 covers 16 residues. V was pared by 1 base and J by 2 bases, with 7 bases of the junction left unmatched.

This chain connects TRBV28 to TRBJ2-3; 12 bases are a match to TRBD2. J was trimmed by 8 bases and V by 8 bases; bases with no gene match: 11. Germline CDR1 MDHEN, CDR2 SYDVKM. The CDR3 consists of 15 residues. The CDR3 is CASHLAGGRRGTQYF. The CDR3 DNA reads as TGTGCCAGCCATCTAGCGGGAGGGAGGAGAGGTACGCAGTATTTT.

The rearrangement links TRBV27 to TRBJ2-1; 8 bases fit TRBD2. Germline V gene data show CDR1 as MNHEY and CDR2 as SMNVEV (reference sequence). The CDR3 extends over 15 amino acids. With 0 bases clipped from V and 5 bases from J, the junction kept 3 bases outside the gene matches. The CDR3: CASSLSASGHNEQFF. CDR3 DNA sequence: TGTGCCAGCAGTTTATCAGCTAGCGGGCACAATGAGCAGTTCTTC.

The chain joins TRBV5-1 to TRBJ2-3; 15 bases match TRBD2. The CDR3 consists of 20 residues. The V and J ends lost 3 bases and 1 base, in that order; junction bases with no gene match: 12. Looked up from germline, CDR1 is SGHRS and CDR2 is YFSETQ. The CDR3: CASSSQPGLAGGQGTDTQYF. Here the CDR3 DNA reads TGCGCCAGCAGCTCGCAACCGGGACTAGCGGGAGGCCAGGGCACAGATACGCAGTATTTT.

The chain is built from TRBV10-1 and TRBJ1-1, with 9 nucleotides matching TRBD1. In germline, CDR1 is WNHNN, CDR2 SYGVQD (reference sequence). The CDR3 contains 14 residues. Trimming took 6 bases from V and 0 from J; bases not matched to a gene: 2. The CDR3: CASSRTGVNTEAFF. CDR3 in DNA: TGCGCCAGCAGCCGGACAGGGGTGAACACTGAAGCTTTCTTT.

This clone was recorded a few times. The chain recombines TRBV10-2 with TRBJ2-7; 11 positions agree with TRBD2. Germline CDR1 is WSHSY and CDR2 is SAAADI. The CDR3 has 19 amino acids. The ends lost 0 bases at V and 2 bases at J; junction bases unmatched: 12. The CDR3 sequence: CASSESSSGTSGIAYEQYF. The CDR3 DNA is TGCGCCAGCAGTGAGTCCTCGTCAGGGACTAGCGGAATTGCCTACGAGCAGTACTTC.

The rearrangement links TRBV5-1 to TRBJ2-7; possibly TRBD1 for D (6 bases). Trimming pared 0 bases from V and 0 bases from J, leaving 10 bases between. This CDR3 is built from 15 residues. CDR1 is SGHRS and CDR2 is YFSETQ in the germline V gene. Here the CDR3 reads CASSLVQGSSYEQYF. In DNA, the CDR3 is TGCGCCAGCAGCTTGGTACAGGGAAGCTCCTACGAGCAGTACTTC.